Following are 4 T cell receptor beta chains from one sample sequenced in a study of beta chain features in type 1 diabetes. Their target antigens are unknown. Sequenced material consisted of expressed TCRB transcripts (all of the isolated RNA was reverse transcribed). Method: immunoSEQ multiplex PCR; TCRdb's copy keeps in-frame clones and lacks some. The sample holds hundreds of thousands of clones, 10% to 15% seen once. Study results and limitations: In all four CD4+ subsets, TCRB CDR3 length was significantly, moderately reduced in type 1 diabetes.

The sequenced sample consisted of naive CD4+ T cells from blood. These receptors all stem from a man between 18 and 29 years old with type 1 diabetes.

This clone was detected a few times. This chain uses TRBV7-9 with TRBJ1-1; the D gene is possibly TRBD1 (5 bases). The CDR3 runs 17 residues. Between the trimmed V and J ends, which lost 5 bases and 0 bases, there was a span of 19 bases. From germline, CDR1 is SEHNR and CDR2 FQNEAQ (reference sequence). CDR3 nucleotide sequence: TGTGCCAGCAGCGTACCGGGACGGAGCCTCATGAACACTGAAGCTTTCTTT. Amino acid sequence: CASSVPGRSLMNTEAFF.

The chain uses TRBV5-1 and TRBJ1-4; 7 positions match TRBD1. In germline, CDR1 is SGHRS, CDR2 YFSETQ. The CDR3 length is 15 residues. The trim removed 3 bases at V and 5 bases at J, leaving 7 bases unmatched. CDR3 amino acids: CASSSGQALNEKLFF. The CDR3 bases are TGCGCCAGCAGCTCCGGACAGGCGTTAAATGAAAAACTGTTTTTT.

This chain links TRBV6-5 with TRBJ2-7, with TRBD1 matching over 8 bases. This CDR3 contains 14 residues. Trimming at V came to 2 bases and at J to 2 bases, leaving 2 bases not matched to a gene. Germline values: CDR1 MNHEY, CDR2 SVGAGI. CDR3 region: CASSYQGATYEQYF. CDR3 DNA: TGTGCCAGCAGTTACCAGGGGGCAACCTACGAGCAGTACTTC.

A few counts support this clone. This chain joins TRBV1 and TRBJ2-3; TRBD1 is the table's D call and was not checked against the DNA. TRBV1 is a pseudogene locus. The CDR3 extends over 16 amino acids. CDR3 in amino acids: CTSSHPGTASTDTQYF. Here the CDR3 DNA reads TGCACCAGCAGCCACCCCGGGACAGCGAGCACAGATACGCAGTATTTT.